One sample yielded the 25 T cell receptor beta chains listed below, sequenced in a study of blood T cell repertoires in COVID-19. The method was immunoSEQ multiplex PCR; TCRdb's version includes in-frame clones alone and lacks a portion of them. This sample has about 200,000 clones, with 65% to 90% found just once. What was sequenced was peripheral blood. Receptors originate from a man between 45 and 60 years old with acute or convalescent COVID-19.

V and J are TRBV27 and TRBJ1-5, with TRBD1 identical over 7 bases. Germline-derived CDR1 and CDR2 are MNHEY and SMNVEV (reference sequence). This CDR3 contains 15 residues. After removal of 6 bases from V and 3 bases from J, the junction contained 8 bases not matched to a gene. The DNA of the CDR3 is TGTGCCAGCAGGCCAGGGGGTTCCGTCAATCAGCCCCAGCATTTT. Translated, it gives CASRPGGSVNQPQHF.

The chain links TRBV3-1 (or the pseudogene TRBV3-2) to TRBJ2-7; possibly TRBD2 for D (5 bases). Germline assignment: CDR1 LGHDT and CDR2 YNNKEL (reference sequence). With 4 bases removed from V and 4 bases from J, the gap between germline ends came to 14 bases. The CDR3 runs 14 residues. As DNA, the CDR3 is TGTGCCAGCAGCCCTTGGGTGGGGAGATACGAGCAGTACTTC. It is translated as CASSPWVGRYEQYF.

The rearrangement uses TRBV5-1 and TRBJ2-5; a possible D gene is TRBD2 (7 bases). The germline V and J ends were trimmed by 4 bases and 5 bases, with 12 bases remaining between them. Germline V gives CDR1 SGHRS, CDR2 YFSETQ. This CDR3 spans 13 amino acids. The CDR3 is CASSPGGAETQYF. DNA of the CDR3: TGCGCCAGCAGCCCGGGGGGCGCGGAGACCCAGTACTTC. Full variable domain (missing parts from reference TRBV5-1 and TRBJ2-5): KAGVTQTPRYLIKTRGQQVTLSCSPISGHRSVSWYQQTPGQGLQFLFEYFSETQRNKGNFPGRFSGRQFSNSRSEMNVSTLELGDSALYLCASSPGGAETQYFGPGTRLLVL.

In its sample, this clone was seen once. This chain connects TRBV3-1 (or the pseudogene TRBV3-2) to TRBJ1-5; TRBD1 agrees at 11 bases. V lost 2 bases to trimming and J lost 6 bases; unmatched junction nucleotides: 6. The germline V gene has CDR1 LGHDT and CDR2 YNNKEL (reference sequence). The CDR3 runs to 16 residues. The CDR3 region is CASSQTGTGGGQPQHF. The CDR3 DNA reads TGTGCCAGCAGCCAAACGGGGACAGGGGGAGGTCAGCCCCAGCATTTT.

This clone was counted once. The chain recombines TRBV5-1 with TRBJ1-1, with TRBD1 as a possible D gene (6 bases). V lost 0 bases, J lost 6 bases, and 15 bases lay in between. CDR3 length equals 15 residues. The germline CDR1 and CDR2 sequences are SGHRS and YFSETQ. CDR3 amino acids: CASSLVPGKGAEAFF. The CDR3, as DNA: TGCGCCAGCAGCTTGGTCCCAGGGAAGGGGGCTGAAGCTTTCTTT.

This chain uses TRBV6-1 with TRBJ2-1, with 10 bases matching TRBD1. This CDR3 contains 15 residues. V shed 1 base, J shed 4 bases, and the junction held 1 base outside the gene matches. Germline-derived CDR1 and CDR2 are MNHNS and SASEGT. The CDR3 sequence: CASSEGQGAYNEQFF. The CDR3 DNA reads TGTGCCAGCAGTGAAGGACAGGGGGCTTACAATGAGCAGTTCTTC.

V gene TRBV6-5 combines with J gene TRBJ2-5, with D maybe TRBD2 (6 bases). V dropped 8 bases and J dropped 5 bases, with 15 bases sitting between them. Germline V gene sequence: CDR1 MNHEY, CDR2 SVGAGI. The CDR3 runs to 13 residues. The CDR3 protein is CASGTGDRETQYF. CDR3 nucleotide sequence: TGTGCCAGCGGGACGGGGGACCGGGAGACCCAGTACTTC.

This clone was recorded many times. At the DNA level, this CDR3 is encoded by other sequences in the same sample as well. The CDR3 nucleotides are TGTGCCAGCAGCCAAGGCAGGCTCAATTCACCCCTCCACTTT. Translating gives CASSQGRLNSPLHF. This chain joins TRBV14 and TRBJ1-6; D gene ambiguous. This CDR3 contains 14 residues. Germline CDR1 and CDR2: SGHDN and FVKESK. Trimming took 1 base from V and 7 from J, leaving 8 bases between them. The whole variable domain, filled in from reference TRBV14 and TRBJ1-6, reads EAGVTQFPSHSVIEKGQTVTLRCDPISGHDNLYWYRRVMGKEIKFLLHFVKESKQDESGMPNNRFLAERTGGTYSTLKVQPAELEDSGVYFCASSQGRLNSPLHFGNGTRLTVT.

The J gene is TRBJ1-3, the V gene TRBV7-9; TRBD1 might be the D (5 bases). The germline V gene has CDR1 SEHNR and CDR2 FQNEAQ (reference sequence). The CDR3 has 14 residues. V was pared by 5 bases and J by 1 base, with 9 bases between. The CDR3 sequence: CASSAGLSGNTIYF. In DNA, the CDR3 is TGTGCCAGCAGCGCAGGGTTATCTGGAAACACCATATATTTT.

This chain uses TRBV18 with TRBJ1-4; TRBD1 agrees at 9 bases. This CDR3 is 18 amino acids long. V lost 5 bases to trimming and J lost 0 bases; unmatched junction nucleotides: 10. CDR1 is KGHSH and CDR2 is LQKENI in the germline V gene. CDR3 residues: CASSGGTGYASTNEKLFF. CDR3 coding DNA: TGTGCCAGCTCAGGCGGGACAGGGTACGCCTCAACTAATGAAAAACTGTTTTTT.

V gene TRBV5-5 combines with J gene TRBJ2-1; D perhaps matches TRBD1 (5 bases). Germline V gene lookup returns CDR1 SGHKS and CDR2 YYEKEE (reference sequence). This CDR3 is built from 15 residues. Trimming left V 0 bases short and J 5 bases short, with 12 bases between. CDR3 amino acids: CASSLAAQVNNEQFF. The CDR3 coding sequence is TGTGCCAGCAGCTTGGCGGCACAGGTTAACAATGAGCAGTTCTTC.

The chain recombines TRBV10-2 with TRBJ2-5; no reliable D call. The CDR3 has 12 residues. The germline CDR1 and CDR2 sequences are WSHSY and SAAADI. V was trimmed by 5 bases and J by 1 base, leaving 5 bases between them. The CDR3 reads CASSSVQETQYF. CDR3 nucleotide sequence: TGCGCCAGCAGTTCTGTCCAAGAGACCCAGTACTTC.

The chain links TRBV3-1 (or the pseudogene TRBV3-2) to TRBJ1-2; possibly TRBD1 for D (5 bases). V lost 4 bases and J lost 0, with 12 bases in between. This CDR3 comprises 15 residues. Germline V gene sequence: CDR1 LGHDT, CDR2 YNNKEL (reference sequence). The CDR3 protein is CASSPRQLSNYGYTF. The CDR3 bases are TGTGCCAGCAGCCCCAGACAGCTTTCTAACTATGGCTACACCTTC.

The chain employs TRBV2 and TRBJ1-5, with no clear D. The CDR3 loop spans 12 amino acids. The V and J ends lost 4 bases and 7 bases respectively, with 8 bases between them. Germline CDR1 SNHLY, CDR2 FYNNEI. CDR3 protein: CASSGYAQPQHF. The DNA for the CDR3 is TGTGCCAGCAGTGGCTATGCGCAGCCCCAGCATTTT.

V usage is TRBV5-1 and J usage is TRBJ2-3, with TRBD2 matching over 10 bases. The length of the CDR3 is 16 residues. V lost 3 bases to trimming and J lost 2 bases; unmatched junction nucleotides: 6. Germline V CDR1 and CDR2: SGHRS, YFSETQ. In DNA form, the CDR3 reads TGCGCCAGCAGCTGGCTAGCGGGGGCTCCCACAGATACGCAGTATTTT. Amino acid sequence: CASSWLAGAPTDTQYF. The full variable domain, its missing parts supplied by reference TRBV5-1 and TRBJ2-3, is KAGVTQTPRYLIKTRGQQVTLSCSPISGHRSVSWYQQTPGQGLQFLFEYFSETQRNKGNFPGRFSGRQFSNSRSEMNVSTLELGDSALYLCASSWLAGAPTDTQYFGPGTRLTVL.

CDR3 protein: CASRQGQGAHYEQYF. CDR3 DNA sequence: TGTGCCAGCAGACAAGGTCAGGGGGCGCACTACGAGCAGTACTTC. V gene TRBV6-5 combines with J gene TRBJ2-7; 8 bases are a match to TRBD1. Germline V lookup: CDR1 MNHEY, CDR2 SVGAGI. CDR3 length: 15 residues. Losses at the gene ends were 6 bases for V and 3 bases for J; bases not matched to a gene: 10.

The chain has TRBV6-5 and TRBJ1-2; the match to TRBD1 covers 8 bases. The CDR3 runs 14 residues. Germline V CDR1 and CDR2: MNHEY, SVGAGI. Trimming took 2 bases from V and 12 from J; bases not matched to a gene: 11. CDR3 DNA sequence: TGTGCCAGCAGTTACACCGGACAGGGCGCGTATAACACCTTC. Translated: CASSYTGQGAYNTF.

J is TRBJ1-1 and V is TRBV5-1; 8 bases map to TRBD1. With V trimmed by 3 bases and J by 2 bases, 9 bases remained unmatched. The CDR3 consists of 16 residues. Germline values: CDR1 SGHRS, CDR2 YFSETQ. The CDR3 DNA reads TGCGCCAGCAGCTGGAACGTAGGACAGGGCAACACTGAAGCTTTCTTT. It codes for CASSWNVGQGNTEAFF.

The gene calls are TRBV5-6 and TRBJ1-2; a possible D gene is TRBD1 (6 bases). Trimming took off 7 bases at V and 4 bases at J, with 23 bases between the two ends. CDR3 length: 16 amino acids. The germline CDR1 and CDR2 sequences are SGHDT and YYEEEE. The CDR3 sequence is CASSRGAIDGTYGYTF. The CDR3 coding sequence is TGTGCCAGCTCACGGGGGGCTATCGACGGGACCTATGGCTACACCTTC.

The genes are TRBV25-1 and TRBJ1-1; D is ambiguous. Trimming pared 1 base from V and 5 bases from J, leaving 14 bases between. CDR3 size: 15 residues. Germline CDR1 and CDR2: MGHDK and SYGVNS. Written as DNA, the CDR3 is TGTGCCAGCAGTGAATTCCCCCTGGGGAGGACTGAAGCTTTCTTT. Residues: CASSEFPLGRTEAFF.

This clone was found once. The V call is TRBV4-2, the J call TRBJ1-1, with a tentative D call TRBD1 (5 bases). The CDR3 has 14 residues. Trimming left V 4 bases short and J 2 bases short, with 11 bases between. Germline CDR1 is LGHNA and CDR2 is YNFKEQ. CDR3 in amino acids: CASSRYDRNTEAFF. In DNA form, the CDR3 reads TGTGCCAGCAGCCGATACGACAGAAACACTGAAGCTTTCTTT.

In DNA form, the CDR3 reads TGTGCCAGTAGTATAGGGGACAGGGGCGACCGAAACTATGGCTACACCTTC. This encodes CASSIGDRGDRNYGYTF. The chain recombines TRBV19 with TRBJ1-2, with TRBD1 matching 10 bases. Trimming took 1 base from V and 2 from J; bases not matched to a gene: 7. The CDR3 length is 17 residues. From germline, CDR1 is LNHDA and CDR2 SQIVND (reference sequence). The full variable domain, with the rest looked up from reference TRBV19 and TRBJ1-2, is DGGITQSPKYLFRKEGQNVTLSCEQNLNHDAMYWYRQDPGQGLRLIYYSQIVNDFQKGDIAEGYSVSREKKESFPLTVTSAQKNPTAFYLCASSIGDRGDRNYGYTFGSGTRLTVV.

The chain uses TRBV19 and TRBJ1-5; 8 bases are shared with TRBD1. The CDR3 spans 17 residues. Germline lookup yields CDR1 LNHDA and CDR2 SQIVND (reference sequence). Unmatched junction bases numbered 10, after V lost 3 bases and J lost 3 bases. The CDR3 region is CASSILRDRIFNQPQHF. In DNA form, the CDR3 reads TGTGCCAGTAGTATCCTCCGGGACAGGATTTTCAATCAGCCCCAGCATTTT.

This rearrangement joins TRBV6-5 to TRBJ2-7, with TRBD1 matching over 9 bases. V trimming: 6 bases; J trimming: 5 bases; junction bases outside the gene matches: 5. CDR1 and CDR2 (germline): MNHEY, SVGAGI. This CDR3 region has 13 residues. The DNA of the CDR3 is TGTGCCAGCAGACACAGGGGGCAGGACGAGCAGTACTTC. This encodes CASRHRGQDEQYF.

This clone was seen only once. This chain links TRBV29-1 with TRBJ2-3; TRBD1 agrees at 9 bases. V trimming: 4 bases; J trimming: 4 bases; junction bases outside the gene matches: 12. Germline CDR1 is SQVTM and CDR2 is ANQGSEA. The CDR3 length is 16 residues. The CDR3 DNA is TGCAGCGTTGGTAAGGGTTGGACAGGGGCGCCAGATACGCAGTATTTT. It yields the protein CSVGKGWTGAPDTQYF.